The entry below gives a single T cell receptor beta chain sequence along with its context. Its antigen target is currently unknown. It has no much larger one-base neighbor in the sample; base qualities were not kept. This record comes from a study of blood T cell repertoires in COVID-19 (TCRdb year 2020). The study in broad terms: Collaborator samples came from the United States, Italy and Spain and covered acute and convalescent phases of COVID-19. The prospective study material was composed of cDNA or gDNA derived from T cells, B-cell-depleted T cells, or PBMCs. The dataset comprised deeply sampled blood TCRbeta repertoires from subjects exposed to, actively infected with, or recovered from COVID-19. The repertoires were made available in a free public database intended to serve as a resource for research on the immune response to SARS-CoV-2. The samples were drawn from two sources: the first 160 participants of the ongoing ImmuneRACE study, and 1,200 or so subjects contributed by 6 global collaborators. Nearly every sample came with metadata listing a de-identified subject ID, COVID-19 status, age in years and sex. Where HLA class I and class II types were available, the types were taken from metadata supplied by the sample provider, not from assay-based typing. The investigation overall reported the following: The amount of clinical and demographic metadata varied by source and participant and was provided uncurated.

Collaborating institutions collected whole blood in K2EDTA tubes following their own protocols. Collaborator samples were shipped for TCRbeta analysis as frozen whole blood, isolated PBMCs, or DNA extracted from either sample type. TCRbeta CDR3 regions were amplified from genomic DNA by means of the immunoSEQ Assay, a bias-controlled multiplex PCR. The study's processing was this. Within the assay, amplification of reference gene primers was used to estimate how many nucleated cells each sample contained. To quantify the absolute abundance of each unique TCRbeta CDR3 rearrangement, sequence reads were collapsed and filtered. For each sample, productive Simpson clonality was calculated by taking the square root of Simpson's diversity index across productive rearrangements. In TCRdb, the immuneACCESS table is reduced to in-frame sequences with V and J assigned. These tables do not hold every clone; where another copy was compared, an unresolved V gene accounts for under half, and the others remain unexplained. V, J and clone size are those of that table, while D and trimming were read from the DNA. This sample comprises 150,000 or so clones, under 90% of them detected only once. The leading ten clones occupy about 19% of the sample.

The sequencing sample was made of peripheral blood. This clonotype was sampled from a woman aged 80 or older with acute or convalescent COVID-19.

The CDR3 corresponds to CAWDRGNTIYF. The nucleotides read TGTGCCTGGGACAGGGGAAACACCATATATTTT. This chain joins TRBV30 to TRBJ1-3; a weak D assignment points to TRBD1 (6 bases agree). V is pared back by 5 bases and J by 4 bases, with 6 bases lying between the germline termini. Including cysteine and phenylalanine, the CDR3 has 11 amino acids. Of all the DNA, just the CDR3 is kept, 33 bases in frame from base 1. According to the germline V gene (reference sequence), CDR1 reads GTSNPN and CDR2 reads SVGIG.